The rows below give T cell receptor beta chains drawn from one sample of a study of OX40 agonist ivuxolimab in advanced cancers. TCRdb's copy holds only in-frame clones and misses some; the assay was immunoSEQ multiplex PCR. The data show tens of thousands of clones, about 90% seen once. The sample was CD4+ or CD8+ T cells sorted from blood, taken in a trial of the OX40 agonist ivuxolimab. Source of these receptors: an adult with an advanced solid tumor such as melanoma, head and neck, liver or kidney cancer. The CDR3 runs from the conserved cysteine through the conserved F or W. D genes are given only for firm matches. Size values are once, few and many counts, or a class for expanded clones, and some rows have none.

CDR3 DNA: TGTGCCAGCAGCGTCACCCCGGAGGGGATAGAAAATGGCTACACCTTC
CDR3 protein: CASSVTPEGIENGYTF
clone size: few
D gene: -
J gene: TRBJ1-2
V gene: TRBV9

CDR3 DNA: TGTGCCAGCTCACCAGGCAGGGATCAGCCCCAGCATTTT
CDR3 protein: CASSPGRDQPQHF
clone size: few
D gene: -
J gene: TRBJ1-5
V gene: TRBV18

CDR3 DNA: TGTGCCAGTACCTATGGGTCGACAGGGATGAATGAGCAGTTCTTC
CDR3 protein: CASTYGSTGMNEQFF
clone size: -
D gene: TRBD1
J gene: TRBJ2-1
V gene: TRBV19

CDR3 DNA: TGTGCCAGCACTCAGGGAGGTGATACGCAGTATTTT
CDR3 protein: CASTQGGDTQYF
clone size: -
D gene: -
J gene: TRBJ2-3
V gene: TRBV14

CDR3 DNA: TGTGCGATAGGGTGGGGCTCTGGAAACACCATATATTTT
CDR3 protein: CAIGWGSGNTIYF
clone size: -
D gene: -
J gene: TRBJ1-3
V gene: TRBV6-4

CDR3 DNA: TGCGCCAGCAGCTTGGGGGCGGCGTATCCAGATACGCAGTATTTT
CDR3 protein: CASSLGAAYPDTQYF
clone size: -
D gene: -
J gene: TRBJ2-3
V gene: TRBV5-1

CDR3 DNA: TGTGCCAGCAGACGGCGGGGAGCCCACTATAGACAATCCGGCGAGCAGTACTTC
CDR3 protein: CASRRRGAHYRQSGEQYF
clone size: few
D gene: -
J gene: TRBJ2-7
V gene: TRBV27

CDR3 DNA: TGTGCCAGCGACTCTACAGGGAAAGGAAATCAGCCCCAGCATTTT
CDR3 protein: CASDSTGKGNQPQHF
clone size: -
D gene: -
J gene: TRBJ1-5
V gene: TRBV28

CDR3 DNA: TGTGCCAGCAGCGGGGACAGCCATTCGGAGCTGTTTTTT
CDR3 protein: CASSGDSHSELFF
clone size: once
D gene: TRBD1
J gene: TRBJ2-2
V gene: TRBV28

CDR3 DNA: TGTGCCAGCAGTCTCACAGGGGGCGGATACGAGCAGTACTTC
CDR3 protein: CASSLTGGGYEQYF
clone size: -
D gene: TRBD1
J gene: TRBJ2-7
V gene: TRBV6-5

CDR3 DNA: TGTGCCAGCAGCCAAGCGATAGGGGGCGTCGATGGCTACACCTTC
CDR3 protein: CASSQAIGGVDGYTF
clone size: -
D gene: TRBD1
J gene: TRBJ1-2
V gene: TRBV5-4

CDR3 DNA: TGCGCCAGCAGCCTTGGGCATAGCAATCAGCCCCAGCATTTT
CDR3 protein: CASSLGHSNQPQHF
clone size: -
D gene: -
J gene: TRBJ1-5
V gene: TRBV4-1

CDR3 DNA: TGTGCCAGCAGACTAACTTATGGCTCTTCCTACGAGCAGTACTTC
CDR3 protein: CASRLTYGSSYEQYF
clone size: -
D gene: -
J gene: TRBJ2-7
V gene: TRBV28

CDR3 DNA: TGTGCCAGCAGTCGGACGGGGAATTCACCCCTCCACTTT
CDR3 protein: CASSRTGNSPLHF
clone size: -
D gene: -
J gene: TRBJ1-6
V gene: TRBV6-5

CDR3 DNA: TGCGCCAGCAGCTTGGGACAGGGACAGAACACAGATACGCAGTATTTT
CDR3 protein: CASSLGQGQNTDTQYF
clone size: -
D gene: TRBD1
J gene: TRBJ2-3
V gene: TRBV5-1

CDR3 DNA: TGTGCCAGCAGCAGCGGGAGGGCATCAGATACGCAGTATTTT
CDR3 protein: CASSSGRASDTQYF
clone size: -
D gene: TRBD2
J gene: TRBJ2-3
V gene: TRBV7-3

CDR3 DNA: TGTGCCAGCAGTTTATCCGGGACAGGGTACTACGAGCAGTACTTC
CDR3 protein: CASSLSGTGYYEQYF
clone size: -
D gene: TRBD1
J gene: TRBJ2-7
V gene: TRBV27

CDR3 DNA: TGTGCCAGCCGGAGCCCGGGACTAGCGGGGTACAATGAGCAGTTCTTC
CDR3 protein: CASRSPGLAGYNEQFF
clone size: -
D gene: TRBD2
J gene: TRBJ2-1
V gene: TRBV19

CDR3 DNA: TGTGCCAGCAGCAAGGGGAATTACCAAGAGACCCAGTACTTC
CDR3 protein: CASSKGNYQETQYF
clone size: -
D gene: -
J gene: TRBJ2-5
V gene: TRBV28

CDR3 DNA: TGTGCCAGCAGCGAAAGGGGCTCTAGCGGGACGGGGACCCAGTACTTC
CDR3 protein: CASSERGSSGTGTQYF
clone size: -
D gene: TRBD2
J gene: TRBJ2-5
V gene: TRBV14

CDR3 DNA: TGTGCCAGCAGCCACTCGGGGAAGCCCGAAGCCGTTTTT
CDR3 protein: CASSHSGKPEAVF
clone size: -
D gene: -
J gene: TRBJ1-4
V gene: TRBV7-9

CDR3 DNA: TGCGCCAGCAGCTTGGAGGGCGGGGGGGCCACAGATACGCAGTATTTT
CDR3 protein: CASSLEGGGATDTQYF
clone size: -
D gene: TRBD2
J gene: TRBJ2-3
V gene: TRBV5-1